What follows are 19 T cell receptor delta chains derived from one specimen sequenced in a study of γδ T cells in repeated Plasmodium falciparum infection. TCRdb reran clone calling via CATT on the multiplex PCR reads. The table shows tens of thousands of delta-chain clones, with around 1.7% occurring only once. Bulk repertoires came from Vgamma9/Vdelta2+ or Vdelta2-negative gammadelta T cells flow-sorted from PBMC. The sequenced material came from gamma-delta T cells from blood. All receptors come from a pool of human donors (malaria-infected and uninfected, not separated).

This clone occurred many times. With only one base between it and a far larger clone, this is likely a read error. Different DNA sequences within this sample yield the same CDR3. The gene calls are TRDV1 and TRDJ1; TRDD3 matches 13 bases. The length of the CDR3 is 20 residues. Unmatched junction bases numbered 13, after V lost 3 bases and J lost 0 bases. CDR1 is TSWWSYY, CDR2 QGS, per germline. The CDR3 DNA sequence: TGTGCTCTTGGGGATCTCATTTCATACTGGGGGATACGGCACACCGATAAACTCATCTTT. It translates to CALGDLISYWGIRHTDKLIF.

This clone was recorded at least ten times. In the same sample, other DNA sequences code for this CDR3. This chain uses TRDV1 with TRDJ2; D may be TRDD3 (5 bases). This CDR3 comprises 23 residues. V lost 2 bases and J lost 6, with 37 bases in between. CDR1 is TSWWSYY, CDR2 QGS, per germline. The CDR3 nucleotides read TGTGCTCTTGGGGAATCCACCCTGCTTTACTTCGTACGGGGGGTACTTTACCCAGCACAACTCTTCTTT. It is translated as CALGESTLLYFVRGVLYPAQLFF.

This clone was counted ten times or more. This chain uses TRDV3 with TRDJ1; the match to TRDD3 covers 8 bases. The germline CDR1 and CDR2 sequences are TVYSNPD and GDNSRS (reference sequence). V lost 3 bases to trimming and J lost 3 bases; unmatched junction nucleotides: 21. This CDR3 region has 18 residues. CDR3 amino acids: CAFPHPTVLWGTSDKLIF. In DNA form, the CDR3 reads TGTGCCTTCCCCCATCCTACGGTCCTCTGGGGGACCTCCGATAAACTCATCTTT.

In the case of this clone: TCRdb has a much larger clone's protein, which differs at residue 12 from the translation of this DNA, likely because of a read error; what is shown is the protein translated from the DNA. V is TRDV1 and J is TRDJ1, with TRDD3 identical over 7 bases. CDR1 and CDR2 from the germline V gene are TSWWSYY and QGS. The CDR3 totals 19 residues. Here the CDR3 reads CALGEHTSLWGLHADKLIF. Here the CDR3 DNA reads TGTGCTCTTGGGGAACACACTTCCCTCTGGGGGTTACACGCCGATAAACTCATATTT.

This clone has a count of ten or more. At the DNA level, this CDR3 is encoded by other sequences in the same sample as well. The chain links TRDV1 to TRDJ2, with D tentatively TRDD3 (5 bases). This CDR3 has 21 amino acids. Deletions cut 2 bases from V and 4 bases from J, with 29 bases between. Germline V gene sequence: CDR1 TSWWSYY, CDR2 QGS. DNA for the CDR3: TGTGCTCTTGGGGAATGCGAGCACCCGCTCACGGCCTGGGAGTGGACAGCACAACTCTTCTTT. This codes for CALGECEHPLTAWEWTAQLFF.

As for this clone: TCRdb shows a much larger clone's protein in place of this DNA's translation, and the two differ at residue 7, likely through a read error; the protein shown is translated from the DNA. The chain recombines TRDV1 with TRDJ1; 9 nucleotides agree with TRDD3. Here the J gene was assigned by germline matching of the DNA, as TCRdb has none. There are 23 residues in the CDR3. Trimming cost V 0 bases and J 5 bases; bases outside gene matches: 28. Germline-derived CDR1 and CDR2 are TSWWSYY and QGS. The CDR3 region has the DNA TGTGCTCTTGGGGAACTAAAATCCCTACCTTATAACTGGGGGAAAAGGGGTGTTGATAAACTCATCTTT. This codes for CALGELKSLPYNWGKRGVDKLIF.

This clone was found a few times. The protein in TCRdb stems from a much larger clone and differs at residue 19 from this DNA's translation, likely a read error; here the protein is translated from the DNA. The chain has TRDV1 and TRDJ1; 12 bases align to TRDD3. The length of the CDR3 is 22 residues. The germline CDR1 and CDR2 sequences are TSWWSYY and QGS. In DNA form, the CDR3 reads TGTGCTCTTGGGGAACTAAGACTTCCCTTACTGGGGGATACTAAGTACACCGATAGACTCATCTTT. Its protein is CALGELRLPLLGDTKYTDRLIF.

This clone was detected only a few times. TCRdb records a much larger clone's protein for this DNA, with a difference at residue 9 that likely arises from a read error; the protein given is the translation of the DNA. The chain links TRDV2 to TRDJ3, with 7 bases aligning to TRDD3. No J gene is reported in TCRdb; it was inferred here by comparing the DNA with germline. The V gene's germline CDR1 is GEAIGNYY and CDR2 EKD. This CDR3 has 21 amino acids. V was clipped by 0 bases and J by 2 bases; unmatched bases: 15. The CDR3 DNA is TGTGCCTGTGACACCGGCGGGCTACGGGGGGATCGCGCCTGGGACACCCGACAGATGTTTTTC. This sequence encodes CACDTGGLRGDRAWDTRQMFF.

This clone was seen repeatedly, ten times or more. The amino acid sequence in TCRdb belongs to a much larger clone and departs from this DNA's translation at residue 14, likely a sequencing read error; the sequence shown is translated from the DNA. The chain employs TRDV1 and TRDJ1, with D possibly being TRDD3 (6 bases). Trimming left V 4 bases short and J 3 bases short, with 27 bases between. The CDR3 length is 19 residues. Looked up from germline, CDR1 is TSWWSYY and CDR2 is QGS. Written as DNA, the CDR3 is TGTGCTCTTGGGGCTTTCCTTTTGGGGGGACTACCGTACGCCGATAAACTCATCTTT. Translated: CALGAFLLGGLPYADKLIF.

This clone was counted many times. The protein that TCRdb holds for this DNA derives from a much larger clone and differs from the translated DNA at residue 11, which likely indicates a read error; the protein shown here is translated from the DNA. The J gene is TRDJ1, the V gene TRDV1; TRDD3 aligns across 9 bases. The germline CDR1 and CDR2 sequences are TSWWSYY and QGS. The CDR3 extends over 17 amino acids. The V segment lost 1 base and the J segment 7 bases; nucleotides outside the gene matches: 13. CDR3 loop: CALGERGVLGETRKLIF. The CDR3 DNA sequence: TGTGCTCTTGGGGAACGGGGCGTACTGGGGGAGACCCGTAAACTCATCTTT.

This clone was seen only a few times. The protein TCRdb gives is from a much larger clone and does not agree with this DNA's translation at residue 13, likely a read error; the protein shown here comes from the DNA. This chain links TRDV3 with TRDJ1, with D unclear. Trimming cost V 0 bases and J 4 bases, with 30 bases left between them. This CDR3 contains 19 residues. Germline assignment: CDR1 TVYSNPD and CDR2 GDNSRS (reference sequence). In DNA, the CDR3 is TGTGCCTTTAGCCCAATTCATTACTCAAACCGTGGGAACCGCGATAAACTCATCTTT. Its protein product is CAFSPIHYSNRGNRDKLIF.

As regards this clone: The protein that TCRdb holds for this DNA derives from a much larger clone and differs from the translated DNA at residue 11, which likely indicates a read error; the protein shown here is translated from the DNA. The genes are TRDV1 and TRDJ1, with a weak D call TRDD3 (7 bases). The J gene, absent from TCRdb, was called here by matching the DNA to germline. V gave up 5 bases and J gave up 7 bases, with 38 bases separating them. Germline V lookup: CDR1 TSWWSYY, CDR2 QGS. This CDR3 has 21 amino acids. The CDR3: CALGNGFPILPGDLGAGKLIF. The CDR3 DNA reads TGTGCTCTTGGGAATGGCTTCCCTATCCTTCCGGGGGATCTGGGGGCCGGTAAACTCATCTTT.

To note about this clone: A single base is all that separates this from a far larger clone, so a read error is likely. This same CDR3 is encoded by further DNA sequences in the sample. V and J are TRDV3 and TRDJ1; D possibly matches TRDD2 or TRDD3 (5 bases each). CDR3 length: 19 amino acids. The germline CDR1 and CDR2 sequences are TVYSNPD and GDNSRS (reference sequence). Deletions cut 5 bases from V and 2 bases from J, with 33 bases between. CDR3 residues: CAPDGLPTKATGGTDKLIF. The CDR3 region has the DNA TGTGCCCCGGATGGCCTCCCTACGAAGGCGACTGGCGGGACCGATAAACTCATCTTT.

A few counts support this clone. The TCRdb protein comes from a much larger clone and disagrees with this DNA's translation at residue 3, likely due to a read error; the protein given here is derived from the DNA. The chain employs TRDV1 and TRDJ1; 11 nucleotides agree with TRDD3. TCRdb records no J gene; here it was assigned by comparing the DNA to germline. CDR1 is TSWWSYY and CDR2 is QGS in the germline V gene. CDR3 length: 23 residues. The CDR3 coding sequence is TGTGCTATTGGCGCGACGCGGATCTCCCCCGTACTGGGGGATAGATTTGGCACCGATAAACTCATCTTT. Translated: CAIGATRISPVLGDRFGTDKLIF.

This clone was counted at least ten times. TCRdb's protein, taken from a much larger clone, differs from this DNA's translation at residue 14, likely owing to a read error; the protein displayed comes from the DNA. This chain joins TRDV1 and TRDJ1; D is undetermined. Germline V CDR1 and CDR2: TSWWSYY, QGS. CDR3 size: 16 residues. The CDR3: CALGETRAAYTDKRIF. As DNA, the CDR3 is TGTGCTCTTGGGGAAACAAGGGCCGCGTACACCGATAAACGCATCTTT.

A word on this clone: TCRdb lists the protein of a much larger clone for this DNA, which differs at residue 9, so this is likely a read error; the protein given here is translated from the DNA itself. V gene TRDV1 combines with J gene TRDJ3; 11 nucleotides match TRDD3. Losses at the gene ends were 0 bases for V and 4 bases for J; bases not matched to a gene: 11. CDR3 length: 21 residues. From germline, CDR1 is TSWWSYY and CDR2 QGS. The CDR3 DNA follows: TGTGCTCTTGGGGAACTACCTACAGAGTGGGGGATACGATGGGACACCCGACAGATGTTTTTC. This translates into CALGELPTEWGIRWDTRQMFF.

This clone has only a few counts. A far larger clone is one nucleotide away, so this likely arose from a read error. Within the sample, other DNA sequences also encode this same CDR3. CDR3 coding DNA: TGTGCCTGTGACCCGATCCGTTCAAGTTCCTACTCGTGGGGGATACTAAGGGCGTATACCGATAAACTCATCTTT. Protein: CACDPIRSSSYSWGILRAYTDKLIF. V usage is TRDV2 and J usage is TRDJ1; TRDD3 matches 10 bases. The J gene is not listed in TCRdb, so it was assigned here from a DNA match to germline. This CDR3 region has 25 residues. CDR1 is GEAIGNYY, CDR2 EKD, per germline. Trimming at V came to 3 bases and at J to 2 bases, leaving 35 bases not matched to a gene.

This clone was picked up many times. Just one base apart from a much larger clone, this may be a read error. Other DNA variants within this sample encode the same CDR3. The J gene is TRDJ1, the V gene TRDV1, with D maybe TRDD3 (5 bases). The CDR3 loop spans 23 amino acids. The germline CDR1 and CDR2 sequences are TSWWSYY and QGS. Written as DNA, the CDR3 is TGTGCTCTTGGGGAACTAGGATTCTTCTTGCCCAGGTCTCGGGGACGATACACCGACAAACTCATCTTT. Its protein product is CALGELGFFLPRSRGRYTDKLIF.

This clone was observed many times. The gene calls are TRDV1 and TRDJ1, with 8 bases fitting TRDD3. This CDR3 spans 15 amino acids. Germline assignment: CDR1 TSWWSYY and CDR2 QGS. The trim removed 1 base at V and 1 base at J, leaving 2 bases unmatched. CDR3 in DNA: TGTGCTCTTGGGGAACGTGGGGGATTCACCGATAAACTCATCTTT. The encoded protein is CALGERGGFTDKLIF.